The next 16 T cell receptor beta chains were all read from a single sample in a study of blood T cell repertoires in COVID-19. The protocol was immunoSEQ multiplex PCR, while the TCRdb copy is restricted to in-frame clones and leaves out a portion. Counted here are a few hundred thousand clones, roughly 85% occurring once; the ten biggest clones make up approximately 6.6%. Sequencing was done on a sample of PBMCs or T cells enriched from blood (not recorded which). The source is a woman aged 45 to 65 who had been exposed to COVID-19.

The gene calls are TRBV3-1 (or the pseudogene TRBV3-2) and TRBJ2-2, with 8 bases matching TRBD1. The junction had 4 bases not matched to a gene; V was cut back by 1 base and J by 0 bases. This CDR3 has 17 residues. From germline, CDR1 is LGHDT and CDR2 YNNKEL (reference sequence). The CDR3 bases are TGTGCCAGCAGCCAAGCGGGACAGGCCTCGAACACCGGGGAGCTGTTTTTT. Protein product: CASSQAGQASNTGELFF.

This chain links TRBV10-2 with TRBJ1-5, with 8 nucleotides matching TRBD1. Germline CDR1 reads WSHSY; CDR2 reads SAAADI. Trimming removed 6 bases from V and 0 bases from J; junction bases left unmatched: 4. The CDR3 is 15 amino acids. CDR3 in amino acids: CASRDTGGSNQPQHF. CDR3 coding DNA: TGCGCCAGCAGGGATACAGGGGGTAGCAATCAGCCCCAGCATTTT.

The chain carries TRBV6-5 and TRBJ1-1; 9 nucleotides align to TRBD1. Germline loops: CDR1 MNHEY, CDR2 SVGAGI. This CDR3 spans 14 amino acids. V lost 7 bases to trimming and J lost 3 bases; unmatched junction nucleotides: 6. The DNA of the CDR3 is TGTGCCAGCAAATTGAGGGACAGGGACACTGAAGCTTTCTTT. It is translated as CASKLRDRDTEAFF.

This rearrangement joins TRBV9 to TRBJ1-1; no firm D call. Trimming cost V 3 bases and J 1 base, with 7 bases left between them. Germline CDR1 SGDLS, CDR2 YYNGEE. The CDR3 is 13 residues long. Here the CDR3 reads CASSGQANTEAFF. Written as DNA, the CDR3 is TGTGCCAGCAGCGGCCAGGCGAACACTGAAGCTTTCTTT.

This clone was detected only a few times. The chain uses TRBV19 and TRBJ2-3; 8 nucleotides line up with TRBD2. The trim removed 0 bases at V and 4 bases at J, leaving 6 bases unmatched. The CDR3 extends over 16 amino acids. Germline CDR1 reads LNHDA; CDR2 reads SQIVND (reference sequence). The CDR3 region is CASSIESGGGSDTQYF. As DNA, the CDR3 is TGTGCCAGTAGTATAGAGAGTGGCGGGGGGTCAGATACGCAGTATTTT.

The chain recombines TRBV20-1 with TRBJ2-2, with D tentatively TRBD2 (5 bases). The ends were cut back, 3 bases at V and 1 base at J, with 9 bases in the middle. Germline lookup yields CDR1 DFQATT and CDR2 SNEGSKA (reference sequence). CDR3 length equals 14 residues. The CDR3 here is CSASRGLNTGELFF. The CDR3 DNA is TGCAGTGCTAGTCGGGGATTGAACACCGGGGAGCTGTTTTTT.

The chain uses TRBV6-1 and TRBJ1-1; 7 bases agree with TRBD1. Unmatched junction bases numbered 4, after V lost 1 base and J lost 11 bases. There are 12 residues in the CDR3. In germline, CDR1 is MNHNS, CDR2 SASEGT. CDR3 region: CASSEDRGYAFF. DNA of the CDR3: TGTGCCAGCAGTGAAGACAGGGGATACGCTTTCTTT.

There are a few counts of this clone. V is TRBV10-3 and J is TRBJ1-2; D gene uncertain. The CDR3 covers 14 residues. Germline V gene lookup returns CDR1 ENHRY and CDR2 SYGVKD. Between the trimmed V and J ends, which lost 7 bases and 3 bases, there was a span of 15 bases. In DNA, the CDR3 is TGTGCCATCAAGAGCGCCACGGGGTACTATGGCTACACCTTC. This gives the protein CAIKSATGYYGYTF.

The V and J genes are TRBV3-1 (or the pseudogene TRBV3-2) and TRBJ2-5; D perhaps matches TRBD1 (5 bases). The CDR3 spans 14 residues. Germline CDR1 and CDR2: LGHDT and YNNKEL (reference sequence). Trimming pared 6 bases from V and 1 base from J, leaving 12 bases between. CDR3 protein: CASSPTGAQETQYF. The CDR3 DNA reads as TGTGCCAGCAGTCCGACTGGGGCCCAAGAGACCCAGTACTTC.

This clone has only one observation. This chain uses TRBV19 with TRBJ2-3, with 12 bases that match TRBD2. J gave up 1 base and V 6 bases, and 11 bases lay outside the gene matches. The CDR3 contains 18 residues. CDR1 and CDR2 (germline): LNHDA, SQIVND (reference sequence). For the CDR3, the DNA is TGTGCCAGTAGCCAAACTAGCGGGGGGCTGTCGGGCACAGATACGCAGTATTTT. It yields the protein CASSQTSGGLSGTDTQYF.

The V call is TRBV7-8, the J call TRBJ2-1; TRBD2 agrees at 11 bases. This CDR3 has 16 residues. Germline lookup yields CDR1 SGHVS and CDR2 FQNEAQ. Germline trimming cut 5 bases from V and 4 bases from J; bases unmatched to any gene: 7. This CDR3 reads CASSLPASGGYNEQFF. For the CDR3, the DNA is TGTGCCAGCAGCCTACCCGCTAGCGGGGGGTACAATGAGCAGTTCTTC.

The CDR3 sequence is CASSFSSYEQYF. The CDR3 DNA reads TGTGCCAGCAGCTTCAGCTCCTACGAGCAGTACTTC. The V gene is TRBV3-1 (or the pseudogene TRBV3-2), the J gene TRBJ2-7, with D hard to call. The germline gives CDR1 LGHDT, CDR2 YNNKEL (reference sequence). The CDR3 has 12 amino acids. The V end lost 5 bases, the J end lost 0 bases, and 5 bases lay between the germline ends.

This clone was found once. This chain links TRBV15 with TRBJ2-2, with 9 bases lining up with TRBD2. From germline, CDR1 is LNHNV and CDR2 YYDKDF (reference sequence). Trimming at V came to 9 bases and at J to 5 bases, leaving 7 bases not matched to a gene. The CDR3 length is 14 residues. The CDR3 loop reads CATRASGATGELFF. CDR3 in DNA: TGTGCCACTAGGGCTAGCGGGGCTACCGGGGAGCTGTTTTTT. The full variable domain, rest sourced from reference TRBV15 and TRBJ2-2, is DAMVIQNPRYQVTQFGKPVTLSCSQTLNHNVMYWYQQKSSQAPKLLFHYYDKDFNNEADTPDNFQSRRPNTSFCFLDIRSPGLGDTAMYLCATRASGATGELFFGEGSRLTVL.

The CDR3 coding sequence is TGTGCCAGCTCACCACCGACTAGCAGTCAGGACACAGATACGCAGTATTTT. Translating gives CASSPPTSSQDTDTQYF. The chain links TRBV18 to TRBJ2-3; 7 bases fit TRBD2. Germline V gene data show CDR1 as KGHSH and CDR2 as LQKENI. The CDR3 spans 17 residues. J lost 2 bases, V lost 0 bases, and 8 bases had no gene match.

The V gene is TRBV11-2, the J gene TRBJ2-1; TRBD1 agrees at 8 bases. The germline gives CDR1 SGHAT, CDR2 FQNNGV. J was trimmed by 5 bases and V by 4 bases; bases with no gene match: 4. The CDR3 runs to 14 residues. Written as DNA, the CDR3 is TGTGCCAGCAGCTCAGGACAGGGAAACAATGAGCAGTTCTTC. Its protein is CASSSGQGNNEQFF.

This clone came up once. This rearrangement joins TRBV5-5 to TRBJ1-1; no reliable D call. The CDR3 totals 15 residues. With 0 bases removed from V and 0 bases from J, the gap between germline ends came to 9 bases. In germline, CDR1 is SGHKS, CDR2 YYEKEE (reference sequence). Here the CDR3 DNA reads TGTGCCAGCAGCTTGGGGGCAGAGCTGAACACTGAAGCTTTCTTT. Translating gives CASSLGAELNTEAFF. Drawing the rest from reference TRBV5-5 and TRBJ1-1, the complete variable domain is DAGVTQSPTHLIKTRGQQVTLRCSPISGHKSVSWYQQVLGQGPQFIFQYYEKEERGRGNFPDRFSARQFPNYSSELNVNALLLGDSALYLCASSLGAELNTEAFFGQGTRLTVV.